The next 18 T cell receptor beta chains were all read from a single sample in a study of Graves' ophthalmopathy and Graves' hyperthyroidism. RNA served as the template for amplifying TCR beta CDR3 regions. HTBI primers were employed in first-round RT-PCR, then a second-round multiplex PCR followed. TCRdb analysed the multiplex PCR reads with MiXCR anew, one entry per CDR3 protein. Seen here are approximately 700,000 distinct CDR3 sequences, under 50% observed once, and the top ten hold roughly 3.5%. The sample taken for sequencing was peripheral blood. Receptors were obtained from an adult man with Graves' ophthalmopathy.

Ten or more counts support this clonotype. This chain connects TRBV10-3 to TRBJ1-5; D unresolved. V lost 6 bases and J 6 bases, leaving 18 bases between the germline ends. This CDR3 is 15 amino acids long. Germline values: CDR1 ENHRY, CDR2 SYGVKD. The CDR3 sequence is CAIRDDLGSGQPQHF. CDR3 nucleotide sequence: TGTGCCATCAGAGATGACTTAGGGTCTGGTCAGCCCCAGCATTTT.

The rearrangement links TRBV15 to TRBJ1-5; D unclear. Germline CDR1 is LNHNV and CDR2 is YYDKDF (reference sequence). The CDR3 spans 20 residues. Trimming pared 3 bases from V and 0 bases from J, leaving 24 bases between. CDR3: CATSSLVRTVRVFSNQPQHF. CDR3 nucleotides: TGTGCCACCAGCAGCTTAGTGAGGACGGTACGGGTTTTTAGCAATCAGCCCCAGCATTTT.

This clonotype was detected ten times or more. This chain links TRBV4-3 with TRBJ1-2, with 8 bases that match TRBD1. This CDR3 has 14 amino acids. Trimming at V came to 0 bases and at J to 6 bases, leaving 3 bases not matched to a gene. CDR1 LGHNA and CDR2 YSLEER come from the germline V gene. The CDR3 here is CASSQDRGPNGYTF. For the CDR3, the DNA is TGCGCCAGCAGCCAAGACAGGGGGCCCAATGGCTACACCTTC.

This chain uses TRBV7-8 with TRBJ2-5; TRBD1 matches 9 bases. CDR3 length equals 16 residues. Trimming removed 4 bases from V and 5 bases from J; junction bases left unmatched: 11. Germline V gene sequence: CDR1 SGHVS, CDR2 FQNEAQ. The CDR3 coding sequence is TGTGCCAGCAGCTCCCCGACAGGGGGGCTCCGGGAGACCCAGTACTTC. Translating gives CASSSPTGGLRETQYF.

The genes are TRBV29-1 and TRBJ2-7; D gene ambiguous. The CDR3 has 12 amino acids. The V end was cut by 8 bases, the J end by 0 bases, with 11 bases between. Germline V gives CDR1 SQVTM, CDR2 ANQGSEA. CDR3 sequence (DNA): TGCAGCTTGGGAACCCTCTCCTACGAGCAGTACTTC. Its translation is CSLGTLSYEQYF.

This clonotype was seen just once. This chain connects TRBV12-3 or TRBV12-4 to TRBJ1-2; TRBD1 aligns across 9 bases. The CDR3 runs to 16 residues. Unmatched junction bases numbered 15, after V lost 6 bases and J lost 7 bases. CDR3 in amino acids: CASSRGDRAPWSGYTF. The CDR3 bases are TGTGCCAGCAGCCGCGGGGACAGGGCCCCTTGGAGTGGCTACACCTTC.

Concerning this clonotype: A much larger clone sits a single nucleotide away, making a read error possible. The CDR3 loop is CASSVETALGYGYTF. CDR3 in DNA: TGCGCCAGCAGCGTCGAGACAGCTTTAGGCTATGGCTACACCTTC. The rearrangement links TRBV5-1 to TRBJ1-2; D is perhaps TRBD1 (5 bases). V shed 4 bases and J shed 4 bases, with 17 bases lying between them. Germline V CDR1 and CDR2: SGHRS, YFSETQ. The CDR3 loop spans 15 amino acids.

This clonotype was recorded many times. The chain is built from TRBV20-1 and TRBJ1-3; no definite D call. CDR1 is DFQATT and CDR2 is SNEGSKA in the germline V gene (reference sequence). This CDR3 spans 13 amino acids. V lost 6 bases and J 4 bases, leaving 13 bases between the germline ends. Here the CDR3 DNA reads TGCAGTGCCCGGGTTTCGATGGGAAACACCATATATTTT. Its translation: CSARVSMGNTIYF.

Concerning this clonotype itself: One end of the junction fails to match germline, which may point to a read error. This rearrangement joins TRBV7-9 to TRBJ2-5; D not resolved. The CDR3 loop spans 13 amino acids. CDR1 is SEHNR, CDR2 FQNEAQ, per germline (reference sequence). The DNA of the CDR3 is TGTGCCAGCAGCGCCGAAATACAAGAGACCCAGTGCTTC. Encoded protein: CASSAEIQETQCF. The whole variable domain, remainder taken from reference TRBV7-9 and TRBJ2-5, is DTGVSQNPRHKITKRGQNVTFRCDPISEHNRLYWYRQTLGQGPEFLTYFQNEAQLEKSRLLSDRFSAERPKGSFSTLEIQRTEQGDSAMYLCASSAEIQETQCFGPGTRLLVL.

As for this clonotype: Likely a read error: the CDR3 ends without its conserved phenylalanine or tryptophan. The chain recombines TRBV25-1 with TRBJ1-1; TRBD1 matches 12 bases. With 1 base clipped from V and 11 bases from J, the junction kept 11 bases outside the gene matches. This CDR3 is 16 amino acids long. Germline CDR1 and CDR2: MGHDK and SYGVNS. The CDR3 loop is CASSESMGTGGYEAFS. The CDR3, as DNA: TGTGCCAGCAGTGAATCCATGGGGACAGGGGGCTACGAGGCTTTCTCT.

This clonotype showed up many times. In nucleotides, the CDR3 is TGTGCCAGCAGTCGTGGGGGGGGTGAACAGCCCCAGCATTTT. The encoded protein is CASSRGGGEQPQHF. The rearrangement links TRBV12-3 or TRBV12-4 to TRBJ1-5, with a possible D match to TRBD1 (5 bases). V lost 5 bases to trimming and J lost 7 bases, with 15 bases between them. The length of the CDR3 is 14 residues.

Notes on this clonotype: With a much larger clone just one base away, this may be a read error. This chain uses TRBV9 with TRBJ2-7, with 9 bases fitting TRBD1. The trim removed 0 bases at V and 1 base at J, leaving 2 bases unmatched. From germline, CDR1 is SGDLS and CDR2 YYNGEE. This CDR3 contains 15 residues. The CDR3 DNA follows: TGTGCCAGCAGCGTAGATGACAGGGGGTCCTACGAGCAGTACTTC. Its translation is CASSVDDRGSYEQYF.

Note on this clonotype: A junction end diverges from the germline sequence, so it may reflect a read error. The V and J genes are TRBV7-2 and TRBJ1-2; TRBD1 matches 9 bases. This CDR3 is 15 amino acids long. Germline V CDR1 and CDR2: SGHTA, FQGNSA. CDR3 protein: CASSQDVGQGYGYTF. Here the CDR3 DNA reads TGCGCCAGCAGCCAAGATGTGGGACAGGGATATGGCTACACCTTC.

This clonotype was seen repeatedly, ten times or more. The V call is TRBV7-3, the J call TRBJ1-6, with a possible D match to TRBD1 (5 bases). Germline values: CDR1 SGHTA, CDR2 FQGTGA. Trimming took 4 bases from V and 3 from J, leaving 10 bases between them. This CDR3 comprises 15 residues. CDR3 in amino acids: CASSSGTGYNSPLHF. Written as DNA, the CDR3 is TGTGCCAGCAGCTCCGGGACGGGCTATAATTCACCCCTCCACTTT.

Comment on this clonotype: A read error may explain this, as a much larger clone is one base away. V usage is TRBV16 and J usage is TRBJ1-3; no firm D call. CDR3 length: 15 residues. CDR1 KGHSY and CDR2 FQNENV come from the germline V gene. The CDR3 sequence: CASSQFEGTGDTIYF. In DNA, the CDR3 is TGTGCCAGCAGCCAATTCGAAGGAACTGGAGACACCATATATTTT. Based on the CDR3 plus reference TRBV16 and TRBJ1-3, the full variable domain is GEEVAQTPKHLVRGEGQKAKLYCAPIKGHSYVFWYQQVLKNEFKFLISFQNENVFDETGMPKERFSAKCLPNSPCSLEIQATKLEDSAVYFCASSQFEGTGDTIYFGEGSWLTVV.

The chain couples TRBV30 to TRBJ1-1; D ambiguous. Germline-derived CDR1 and CDR2 are GTSNPN and SVGIG (reference sequence). The CDR3 is 14 amino acids. V dropped 0 bases and J dropped 5 bases, with 13 bases sitting between them. The CDR3 coding sequence is TGTGCCTGGAGTGTAACCGGGGTGGGTACTGAAGCTTTCTTT. Encoded protein: CAWSVTGVGTEAFF.

Comments on this clonotype: Germline and junction disagree at one end, which may indicate a read error. The J gene is TRBJ1-1, the V gene TRBV6-5; 7 bases are a match to TRBD1. Per germline, CDR1 MNHEY and CDR2 SVGAGI. CDR3 length equals 13 residues. The CDR3 is CASSDRTNTGAFF. For the CDR3, the DNA is TGTGCCAGCTCGGACAGGACAAACACTGGAGCTTTCTTT.

Details on this clonotype: A clone one base away is much larger, so this may be a read error. V is TRBV7-3 and J is TRBJ2-2, with TRBD1 identical over 8 bases. This CDR3 is built from 15 residues. CDR1 is SGHTA and CDR2 is FQGTGA in the germline V gene. The V and J ends lost 7 bases and 1 base, in that order; junction bases with no gene match: 5. The CDR3 DNA is TGTGCCAGCAACTTGGACAGGGAGAACACCGGGGAGCTGTTTTTT. Its translation is CASNLDRENTGELFF.